The source of this T cell receptor (beta chain) is a study of cytomegalovirus exposure and HLA in healthy donors. Findings and limits, study-wide: Using the classifier, cytomegalovirus status was reportedly diagnosed with high specificity and sensitivity. When the data were analyzed later, several of the most significant clusters appeared to be linked to common viral pathogens. Analyzed later, association rates of TCRs varied across HLA loci, with DRB1 most and HLA-C fewest.

For this clone: Its specificity is unknown.

Primers: 60 Vbeta forward and 13 Jbeta reverse. Here immunoSEQ multiplex PCR was the method, and the copy in TCRdb shows in-frame clones only, minus some. The table records about 200,000 clones, more than 60% of them present only once. The specimen sequenced was PBMCs. This TCR was recovered from a man aged 45-60 years in good health and CMV-seronegative.

For the CDR3, the DNA is TGTGCCAGCAGTAGACAGGGGGCGTGGGACACTGAAGCTTTCTTT. Its translation: CASSRQGAWDTEAFF. V usage is TRBV6-5 and J usage is TRBJ1-1, with 10 nucleotides matching TRBD1. With 5 bases clipped from V and 3 bases from J, the junction kept 6 bases outside the gene matches. CDR1 MNHEY and CDR2 SVGAGI come from the germline V gene. This CDR3 is 15 amino acids long.